Only one count was recorded for the clone carrying this T cell receptor (beta chain). Its specificity is not known. A read error may account for a junction end that differs from germline. The source of the sample is a study of T cell repertoires in cytomegalovirus infection. The CDR3 is 14 residues long. The germline CDR1 and CDR2 sequences are MNHEY and SMNVEV (reference sequence). TCRdb called the reads again in MiXCR, with one record for every CDR3 protein. Here the sample spans some 900,000 distinct CDR3 sequences, 32% being singletons. The origin of this receptor is a human donor in good health (CMV status not recorded). Some clones in this sample may be carry-over from other donors' samples. V usage is TRBV27 and J usage is TRBJ1-1, with TRBD1 matching 7 bases. This material consisted of cultured CD8+ T cells from PBMCs, taken from culture after CMV antigen stimulation. The CDR3: CVSREGAVVTEAFF. As DNA, the CDR3 is TGTGTCAGCAGGGAGGGGGCGGTGGTGACTGAAGCTTTCTTT.